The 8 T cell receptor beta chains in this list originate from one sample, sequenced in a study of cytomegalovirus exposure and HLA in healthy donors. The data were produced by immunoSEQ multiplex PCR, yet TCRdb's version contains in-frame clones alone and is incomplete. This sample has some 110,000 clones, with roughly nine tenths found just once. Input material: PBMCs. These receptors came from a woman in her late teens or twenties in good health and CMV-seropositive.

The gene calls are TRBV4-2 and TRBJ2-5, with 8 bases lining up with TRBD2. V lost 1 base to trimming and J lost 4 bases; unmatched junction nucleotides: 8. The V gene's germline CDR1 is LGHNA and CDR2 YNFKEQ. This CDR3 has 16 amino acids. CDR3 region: CASSQGRTSQTETQYF. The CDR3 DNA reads TGTGCCAGCAGCCAAGGCCGGACTAGCCAGACAGAGACCCAGTACTTC.

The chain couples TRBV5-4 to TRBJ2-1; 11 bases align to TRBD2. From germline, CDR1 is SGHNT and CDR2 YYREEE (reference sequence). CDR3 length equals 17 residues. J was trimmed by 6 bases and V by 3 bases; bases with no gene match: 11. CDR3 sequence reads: CASSSPGGSGGVNEQFF. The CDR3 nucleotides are TGTGCCAGCAGCTCCCCCGGGGGTAGCGGGGGGGTCAATGAGCAGTTCTTC. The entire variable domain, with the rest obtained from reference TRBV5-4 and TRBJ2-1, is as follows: ETGVTQSPTHLIKTRGQQVTLRCSSQSGHNTVSWYQQALGQGPQFIFQYYREEENGRGNFPPRFSGLQFPNYSSELNVNALELDDSALYLCASSSPGGSGGVNEQFFGPGTRLTVL.

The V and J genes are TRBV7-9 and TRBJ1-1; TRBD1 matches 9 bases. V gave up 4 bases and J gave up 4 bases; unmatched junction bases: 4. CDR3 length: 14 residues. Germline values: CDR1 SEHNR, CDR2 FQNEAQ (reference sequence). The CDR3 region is CASSSRQGGTEAFF. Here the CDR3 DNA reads TGTGCCAGCAGCTCAAGACAGGGGGGCACTGAAGCTTTCTTT.

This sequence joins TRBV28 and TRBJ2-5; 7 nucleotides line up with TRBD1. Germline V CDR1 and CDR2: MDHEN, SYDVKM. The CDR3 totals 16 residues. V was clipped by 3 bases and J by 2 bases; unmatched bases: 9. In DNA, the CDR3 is TGTGCCAGCAGTTTCCGGGACAGCCTTCCTCAAGAGACCCAGTACTTC. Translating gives CASSFRDSLPQETQYF.

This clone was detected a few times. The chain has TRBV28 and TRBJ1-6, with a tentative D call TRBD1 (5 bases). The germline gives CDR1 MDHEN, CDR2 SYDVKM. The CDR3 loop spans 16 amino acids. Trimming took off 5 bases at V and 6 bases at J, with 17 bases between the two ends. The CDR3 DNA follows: TGTGCCAGCAGTGCCGGGACTCCGGAGGGTAATTCACCCCTCCACTTT. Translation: CASSAGTPEGNSPLHF.

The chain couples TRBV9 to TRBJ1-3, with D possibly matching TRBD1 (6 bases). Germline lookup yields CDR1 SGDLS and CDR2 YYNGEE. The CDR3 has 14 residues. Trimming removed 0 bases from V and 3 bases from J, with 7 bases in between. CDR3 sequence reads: CASSVAGDGNTIYF. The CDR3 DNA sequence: TGTGCCAGCAGCGTAGCAGGGGATGGAAACACCATATATTTT.

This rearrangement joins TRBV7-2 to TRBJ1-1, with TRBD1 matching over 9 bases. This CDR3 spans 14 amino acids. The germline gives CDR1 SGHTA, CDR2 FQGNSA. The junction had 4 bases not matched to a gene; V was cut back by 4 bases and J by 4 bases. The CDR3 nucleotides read TGTGCCAGCAGCTCACAGGGGGCTGTCACTGAAGCTTTCTTT. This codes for CASSSQGAVTEAFF.

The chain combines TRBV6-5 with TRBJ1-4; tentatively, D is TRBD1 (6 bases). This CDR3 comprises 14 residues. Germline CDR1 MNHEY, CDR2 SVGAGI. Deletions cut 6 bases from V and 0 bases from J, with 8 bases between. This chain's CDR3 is CASRRTATNEKLFF. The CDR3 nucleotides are TGTGCCAGCAGACGGACAGCAACTAATGAAAAACTGTTTTTT.